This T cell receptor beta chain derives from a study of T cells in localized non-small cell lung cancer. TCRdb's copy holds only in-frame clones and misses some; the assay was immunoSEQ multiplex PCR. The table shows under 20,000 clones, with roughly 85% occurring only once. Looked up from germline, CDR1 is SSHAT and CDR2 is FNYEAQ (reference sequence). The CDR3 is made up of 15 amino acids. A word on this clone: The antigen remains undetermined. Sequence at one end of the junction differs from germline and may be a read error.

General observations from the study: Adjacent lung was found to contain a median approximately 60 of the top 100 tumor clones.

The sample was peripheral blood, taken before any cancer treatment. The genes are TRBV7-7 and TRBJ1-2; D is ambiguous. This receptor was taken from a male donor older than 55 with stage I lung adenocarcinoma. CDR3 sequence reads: CASSLVWVGGNGYTF. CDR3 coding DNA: TGTGCTAGCAGCTTAGTATGGGTCGGTGGAAATGGCTACACCTTC.